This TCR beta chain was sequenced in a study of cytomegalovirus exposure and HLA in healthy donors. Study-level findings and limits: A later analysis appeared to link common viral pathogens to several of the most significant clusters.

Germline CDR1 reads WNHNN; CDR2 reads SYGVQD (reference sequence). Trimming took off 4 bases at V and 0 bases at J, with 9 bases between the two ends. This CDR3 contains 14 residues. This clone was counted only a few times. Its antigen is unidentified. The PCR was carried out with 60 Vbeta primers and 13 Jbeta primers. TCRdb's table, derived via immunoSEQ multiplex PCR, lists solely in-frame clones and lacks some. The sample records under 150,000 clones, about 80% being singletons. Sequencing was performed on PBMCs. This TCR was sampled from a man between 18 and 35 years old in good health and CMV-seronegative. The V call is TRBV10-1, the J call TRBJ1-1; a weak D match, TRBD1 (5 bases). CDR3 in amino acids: CASSAGGMNTEAFF. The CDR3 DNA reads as TGCGCCAGCAGTGCCGGGGGTATGAACACTGAAGCTTTCTTT.